This T cell receptor (beta chain) derives from a study of blood T cell repertoires in COVID-19. Study details: Sample material is recorded as cDNA or gDNA derived from T cells, B-cell-depleted T cells, or PBMCs.

Participant ages covered about 18 to 89 years across 24 US areas. Cohort 3 donors counted as recovered after two negative PCRs, clearance, or resolved symptoms. There are 14 residues in the CDR3. The germline gives CDR1 SGHRS, CDR2 YFSETQ. Trimming shortened V by 1 base and J by 3 bases, and 9 bases separated the two germline ends. How the authors handled the data: Amplification of reference gene primers was used by the study to estimate nucleated cell counts. Method: immunoSEQ multiplex PCR; TCRdb's copy keeps in-frame clones and lacks some. The V and J calls and clone size are taken from that table; D and trimming were inferred from the DNA. The table shows some 140,000 clones, with roughly four fifths occurring only once.

The receptor's source is a man aged 30 to 39 who had recovered from COVID-19. The sample was PBMCs or T cells enriched from blood (not recorded which). The J gene is TRBJ2-3, the V gene TRBV5-1, with a tentative D call TRBD1 (5 bases). The CDR3 protein is CASSLNPGTDTQYF. In DNA, the CDR3 is TGCGCCAGCAGCTTGAATCCAGGGACAGATACGCAGTATTTT.